The rows below give T cell receptor beta chains drawn from one sample of a study of blood T cell repertoires in COVID-19. Sequenced by immunoSEQ multiplex PCR; TCRdb stores in-frame clones only, minus some. Found here are around 300,000 clones, about 87% of them singletons; the top ten hold about 5.2%. The sample consisted of PBMCs or T cells enriched from blood (not recorded which). These receptors were taken from a woman aged 25 to 39 who had recovered from COVID-19. Each CDR3 is given with its conserved first and last residue. The D gene is left open where the match is weak. Part of the rows lack a size; the others show once, few, many or a class for expanded clones.

d_gene	v_gene	len	j_gene	abundance	CDR3nt	CDR3aa
-	TRBV11-2	14	TRBJ2-7	-	TGTGCCAGCAGCCGTAGGGGGGGGAAAAGCGAGCAGTACTTC	CASSRRGGKSEQYF
TRBD1	TRBV24-1	15	TRBJ1-2	few	TGTGCCACCAGTGATTCCCGACAGGGTTTAAACGGCTACACCTTC	CATSDSRQGLNGYTF
-	TRBV7-9	14	TRBJ1-1	many	TGTGCCAGCAGCCATACCGGGTTGGACACTGAAGCTTTCTTT	CASSHTGLDTEAFF
-	TRBV21-1	12	TRBJ1-2	-	TGTGCCACCCCGACAGGGATCTATGGCTACACCTTC	CATPTGIYGYTF
-	TRBV7-9	13	TRBJ1-1	-	TGTGCCAGCAGCTTAAGCGGAAACACTGAAGCTTTCTTT	CASSLSGNTEAFF
TRBD2	TRBV5-4	16	TRBJ2-1	-	TGTGCCAGCAGCTTGGGAAGTAGCGGGGGGTACAATGAGCAGTTCTTC	CASSLGSSGGYNEQFF
-	TRBV6-1	15	TRBJ1-3	-	TGTGCCAGCAGTGAAGGTGTGGGGGGAGTGGACACCATATATTTT	CASSEGVGGVDTIYF
-	TRBV14	15	TRBJ1-1	few	TGTGCCAGCAGCCAAGATTCCCCTCTCAGCACTGAAGCTTTCTTT	CASSQDSPLSTEAFF
-	TRBV6-5	15	TRBJ1-5	-	TGTGCCAGCAGGGGAGGGAAGGCCAGCAATCAGCCCCAGCATTTT	CASRGGKASNQPQHF
TRBD1	TRBV12-3/TRBV12-4	12	TRBJ2-7	-	TGTGCCAGCTCGGGACAGGGGGGCGAGCAGTACTTC	CASSGQGGEQYF
-	TRBV6-5	14	TRBJ1-2	-	TGTGCCAGCAGTTACTCTCGGGGGGGGTCCATCTACACCTTC	CASSYSRGGSIYTF
-	TRBV29-1	13	TRBJ1-3	-	TGCAGCGTTTACGCCCCGAACTCGGGCACCATATATTTT	CSVYAPNSGTIYF
-	TRBV18	13	TRBJ1-2	few	TGTGCCAGCTCACCAGACACGGACTATGGCTACACCTTC	CASSPDTDYGYTF
TRBD1	TRBV5-1	16	TRBJ1-2	-	TGCGCCAGCAGCTTGGATGGACAGGGACAAAACAGAGGCTACACCTTC	CASSLDGQGQNRGYTF
TRBD1	TRBV24-1	17	TRBJ2-2	-	TGTGCCACCAGTGACCCCGGGACAGGGGGCTACACCGGGGAGCTGTTTTTT	CATSDPGTGGYTGELFF
TRBD2	TRBV19	13	TRBJ2-3	-	TGTGCCAGTAGTCTACTAGCGGAGGATACGCAGTATTTT	CASSLLAEDTQYF
TRBD1	TRBV2	23	TRBJ1-6	-	TGTGCCAGCAGTGAAGCGCTTCTCGGGGCGGATAGGGGGCTGAGCTCCTATAATTCACCCCTCCACTTT	CASSEALLGADRGLSSYNSPLHF